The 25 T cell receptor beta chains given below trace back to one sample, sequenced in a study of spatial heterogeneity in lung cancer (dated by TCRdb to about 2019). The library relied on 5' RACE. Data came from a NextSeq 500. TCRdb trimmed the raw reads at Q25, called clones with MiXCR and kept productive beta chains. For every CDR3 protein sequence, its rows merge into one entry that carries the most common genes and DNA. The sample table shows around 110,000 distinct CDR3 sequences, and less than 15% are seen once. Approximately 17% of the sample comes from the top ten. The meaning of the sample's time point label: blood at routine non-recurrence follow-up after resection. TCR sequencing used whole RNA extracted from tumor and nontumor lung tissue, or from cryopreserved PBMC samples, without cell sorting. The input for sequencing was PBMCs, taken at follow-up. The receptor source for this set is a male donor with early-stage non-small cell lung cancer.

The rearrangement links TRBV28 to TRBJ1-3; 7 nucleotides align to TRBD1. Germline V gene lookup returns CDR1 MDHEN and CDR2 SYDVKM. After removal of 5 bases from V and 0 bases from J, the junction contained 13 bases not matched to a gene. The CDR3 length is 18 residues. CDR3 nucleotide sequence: TGTGCCAGCAGTCCCTACTCTACAGGGGCGGTCTCTGGAAACACCATATATTTT. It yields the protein CASSPYSTGAVSGNTIYF.

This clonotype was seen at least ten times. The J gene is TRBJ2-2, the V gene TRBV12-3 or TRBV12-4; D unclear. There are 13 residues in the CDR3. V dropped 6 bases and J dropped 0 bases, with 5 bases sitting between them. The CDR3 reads CASSDSNTGELFF. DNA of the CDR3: TGTGCCAGCAGCGATTCGAACACCGGGGAGCTGTTTTTT.

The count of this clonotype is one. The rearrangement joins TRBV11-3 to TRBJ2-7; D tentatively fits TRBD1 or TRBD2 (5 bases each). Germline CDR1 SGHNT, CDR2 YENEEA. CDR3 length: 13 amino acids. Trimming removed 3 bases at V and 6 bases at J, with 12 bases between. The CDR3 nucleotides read TGTGCCAGCAGCTTTTCAGGGACCGGCGAGCAGTACTTC. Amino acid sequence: CASSFSGTGEQYF.

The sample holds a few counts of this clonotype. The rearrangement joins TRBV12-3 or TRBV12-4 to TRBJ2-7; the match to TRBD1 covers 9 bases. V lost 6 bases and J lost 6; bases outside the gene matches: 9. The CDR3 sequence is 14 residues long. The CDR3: CASSLTGGQREQYF. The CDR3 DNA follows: TGTGCCAGCAGCCTGACAGGGGGGCAACGCGAGCAGTACTTC.

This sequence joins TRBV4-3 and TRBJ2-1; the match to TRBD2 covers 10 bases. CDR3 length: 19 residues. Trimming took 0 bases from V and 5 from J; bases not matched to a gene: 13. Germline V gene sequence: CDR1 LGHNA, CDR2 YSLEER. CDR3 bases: TGCGCCAGCAGCCAAGACCTCCTCACCGGGACTAGCGTACACAATGAGCAGTTCTTC. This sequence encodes CASSQDLLTGTSVHNEQFF.

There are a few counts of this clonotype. CDR3 in DNA: TGTGCCAGCAGCTTGGGCCTAGCGGGGAGGAATGAGCAGTTCTTC. Translation gives CASSLGLAGRNEQFF. V usage is TRBV5-4 and J usage is TRBJ2-1, with 9 nucleotides matching TRBD2. The germline V gene has CDR1 SGHNT and CDR2 YYREEE (reference sequence). CDR3 length: 15 residues. Trimming at V came to 0 bases and at J to 7 bases, leaving 5 bases not matched to a gene.

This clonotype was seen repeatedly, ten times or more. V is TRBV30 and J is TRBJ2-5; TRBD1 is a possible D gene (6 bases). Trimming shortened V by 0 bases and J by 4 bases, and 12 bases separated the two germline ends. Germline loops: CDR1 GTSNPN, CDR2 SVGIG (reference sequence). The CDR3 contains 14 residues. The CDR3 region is CAWSVGGFGETQYF. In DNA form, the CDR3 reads TGTGCCTGGAGTGTAGGGGGTTTTGGAGAGACCCAGTACTTC.

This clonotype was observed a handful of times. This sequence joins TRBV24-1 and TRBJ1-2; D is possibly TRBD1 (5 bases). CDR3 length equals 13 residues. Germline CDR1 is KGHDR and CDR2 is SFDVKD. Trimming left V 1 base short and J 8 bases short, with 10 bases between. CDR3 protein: CATSDFNRGGYTF. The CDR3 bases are TGTGCCACCAGTGATTTTAATAGGGGCGGCTACACCTTC.

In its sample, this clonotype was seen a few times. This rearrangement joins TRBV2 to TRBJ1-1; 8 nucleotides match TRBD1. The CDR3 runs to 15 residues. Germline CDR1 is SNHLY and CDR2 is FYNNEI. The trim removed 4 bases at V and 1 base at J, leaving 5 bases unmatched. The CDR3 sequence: CASSGQGARNTEAFF. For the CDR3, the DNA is TGTGCCAGCAGTGGGCAGGGGGCGAGGAACACTGAAGCTTTCTTT.

The chain's CDR3 is CASSLQTGTVKAFF. DNA of the CDR3: TGTGCCAGCAGCCTACAAACCGGGACAGTTAAAGCTTTCTTT. J is TRBJ1-1 and V is TRBV7-2; 7 positions agree with TRBD1. The junction had 12 bases not matched to a gene; V was cut back by 5 bases and J by 9 bases. Germline-derived CDR1 and CDR2 are SGHTA and FQGNSA. The CDR3 is 14 amino acids.

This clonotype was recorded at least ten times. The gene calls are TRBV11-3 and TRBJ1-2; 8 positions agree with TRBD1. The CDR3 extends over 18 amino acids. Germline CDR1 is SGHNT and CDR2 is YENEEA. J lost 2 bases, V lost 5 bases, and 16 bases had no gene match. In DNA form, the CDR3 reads TGTGCCAGCAGCGAACCTCCCCACACAGGGGGTCCCAACTATGGCTACACCTTC. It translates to CASSEPPHTGGPNYGYTF.

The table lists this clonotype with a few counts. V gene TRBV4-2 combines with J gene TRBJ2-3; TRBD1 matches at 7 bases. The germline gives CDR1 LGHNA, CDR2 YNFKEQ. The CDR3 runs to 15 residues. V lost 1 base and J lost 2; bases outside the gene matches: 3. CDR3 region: CASSQAGQDTDTQYF. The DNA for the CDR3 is TGTGCCAGCAGCCAAGCAGGACAGGACACAGATACGCAGTATTTT.

The CDR3 sequence: CSARDPGGADTEAFF. The CDR3 coding sequence is TGCAGTGCTAGAGACCCAGGGGGCGCTGACACTGAAGCTTTCTTT. V usage is TRBV20-1 and J usage is TRBJ1-1; 8 nucleotides align to TRBD1. CDR3 length equals 15 residues. Trimming cost V 0 bases and J 3 bases; bases outside gene matches: 6. Germline CDR1 is DFQATT and CDR2 is SNEGSKA (reference sequence).

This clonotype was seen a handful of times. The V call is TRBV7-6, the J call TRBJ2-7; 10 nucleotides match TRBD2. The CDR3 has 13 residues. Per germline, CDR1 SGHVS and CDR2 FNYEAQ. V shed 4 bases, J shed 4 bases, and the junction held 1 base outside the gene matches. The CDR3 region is CASSSSGGYEQYF. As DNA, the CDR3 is TGTGCCAGCAGCTCTAGCGGGGGATACGAGCAGTACTTC.

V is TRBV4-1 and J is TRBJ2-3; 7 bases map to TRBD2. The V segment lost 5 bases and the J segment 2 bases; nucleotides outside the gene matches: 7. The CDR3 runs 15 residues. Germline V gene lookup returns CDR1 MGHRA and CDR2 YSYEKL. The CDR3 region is CASSGRGDLTDTQYF. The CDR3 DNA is TGCGCCAGCAGCGGTCGGGGGGACCTCACAGATACGCAGTATTTT.

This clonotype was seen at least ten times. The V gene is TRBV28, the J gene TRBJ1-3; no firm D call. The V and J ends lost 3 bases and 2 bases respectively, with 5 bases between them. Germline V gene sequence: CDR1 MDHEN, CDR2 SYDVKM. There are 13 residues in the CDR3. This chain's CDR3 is CASSLLTGNTIYF. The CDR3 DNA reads TGTGCCAGCAGTTTGTTGACTGGAAACACCATATATTTT.

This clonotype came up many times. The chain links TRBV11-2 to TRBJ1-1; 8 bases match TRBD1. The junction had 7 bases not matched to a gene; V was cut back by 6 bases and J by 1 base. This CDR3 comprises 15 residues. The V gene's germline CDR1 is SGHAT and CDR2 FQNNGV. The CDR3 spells CASRPVRGPNTEAFF. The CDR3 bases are TGTGCCAGCAGACCAGTCAGGGGGCCGAACACTGAAGCTTTCTTT. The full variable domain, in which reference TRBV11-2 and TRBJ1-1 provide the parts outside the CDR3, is EAGVAQSPRYKIIEKRQSVAFWCNPISGHATLYWYQQILGQGPKLLIQFQNNGVVDDSQLPKDRFSAERLKGVDSTLKIQPAKLEDSAVYLCASRPVRGPNTEAFFGQGTRLTVV.

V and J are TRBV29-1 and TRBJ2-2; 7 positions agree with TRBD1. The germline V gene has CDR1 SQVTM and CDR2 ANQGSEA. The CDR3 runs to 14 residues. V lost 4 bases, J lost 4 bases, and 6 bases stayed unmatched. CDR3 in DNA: TGCAGCGTTGGAAGGGGGCCGGGCACCGGGGAGCTGTTTTTT. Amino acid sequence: CSVGRGPGTGELFF.

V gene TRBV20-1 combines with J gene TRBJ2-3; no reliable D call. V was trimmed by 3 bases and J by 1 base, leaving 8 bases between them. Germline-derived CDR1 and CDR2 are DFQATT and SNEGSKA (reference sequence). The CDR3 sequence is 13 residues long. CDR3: CSASQPRTDTQYF. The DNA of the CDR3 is TGCAGTGCTAGCCAACCCCGCACAGATACGCAGTATTTT.

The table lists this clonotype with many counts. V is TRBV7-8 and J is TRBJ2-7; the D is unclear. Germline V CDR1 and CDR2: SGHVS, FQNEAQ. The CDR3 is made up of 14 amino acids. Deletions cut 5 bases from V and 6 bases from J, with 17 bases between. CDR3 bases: TGTGCCAGCAGCCCAAGGAGAGACCTTACCGAGCAGTACTTC. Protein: CASSPRRDLTEQYF.

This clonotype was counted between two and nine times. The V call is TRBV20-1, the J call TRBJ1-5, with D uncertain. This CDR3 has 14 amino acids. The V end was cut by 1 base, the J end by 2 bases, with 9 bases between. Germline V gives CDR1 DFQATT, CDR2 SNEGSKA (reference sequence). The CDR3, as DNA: TGCAGTGCTAGAGTGGAGATAGGCAATCAGCCCCAGCATTTT. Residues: CSARVEIGNQPQHF.

CDR3 in amino acids: CAWSVGLTATGYTF. Here the CDR3 DNA reads TGTGCCTGGTCCGTAGGCCTTACTGCGACCGGCTACACCTTC. The J gene is TRBJ1-2, the V gene TRBV30; D unclear. Between the trimmed V and J ends, which lost 5 bases and 8 bases, there was a span of 21 bases. Germline loops: CDR1 GTSNPN, CDR2 SVGIG (reference sequence). The CDR3 runs to 14 residues.

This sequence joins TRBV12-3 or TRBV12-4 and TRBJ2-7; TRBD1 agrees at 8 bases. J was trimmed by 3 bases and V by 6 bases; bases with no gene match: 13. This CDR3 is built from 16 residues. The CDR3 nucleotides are TGTGCCAGCAGCCTAGGACAGGGAGTCTCTAACTACGAGCAGTACTTC. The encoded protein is CASSLGQGVSNYEQYF.

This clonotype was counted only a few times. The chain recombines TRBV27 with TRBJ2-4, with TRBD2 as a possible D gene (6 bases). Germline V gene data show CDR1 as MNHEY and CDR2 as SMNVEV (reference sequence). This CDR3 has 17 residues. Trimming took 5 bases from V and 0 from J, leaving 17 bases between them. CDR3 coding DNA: TGTGCCAGCAGTCCTTTAGGAGCCGGGGGAGCCAAAAACATTCAGTACTTC. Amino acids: CASSPLGAGGAKNIQYF.

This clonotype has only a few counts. The CDR3 nucleotides are TGTGCCAGCAGCTTAGATCCCCCACAGAGCTCCTATAATTCACCCCTCCACTTT. As protein: CASSLDPPQSSYNSPLHF. The V and J genes are TRBV7-2 and TRBJ1-6, with D uncertain. Germline V CDR1 and CDR2: SGHTA, FQGNSA. Trimming removed 1 base at V and 0 bases at J, with 13 bases between. The CDR3 is 18 residues long.